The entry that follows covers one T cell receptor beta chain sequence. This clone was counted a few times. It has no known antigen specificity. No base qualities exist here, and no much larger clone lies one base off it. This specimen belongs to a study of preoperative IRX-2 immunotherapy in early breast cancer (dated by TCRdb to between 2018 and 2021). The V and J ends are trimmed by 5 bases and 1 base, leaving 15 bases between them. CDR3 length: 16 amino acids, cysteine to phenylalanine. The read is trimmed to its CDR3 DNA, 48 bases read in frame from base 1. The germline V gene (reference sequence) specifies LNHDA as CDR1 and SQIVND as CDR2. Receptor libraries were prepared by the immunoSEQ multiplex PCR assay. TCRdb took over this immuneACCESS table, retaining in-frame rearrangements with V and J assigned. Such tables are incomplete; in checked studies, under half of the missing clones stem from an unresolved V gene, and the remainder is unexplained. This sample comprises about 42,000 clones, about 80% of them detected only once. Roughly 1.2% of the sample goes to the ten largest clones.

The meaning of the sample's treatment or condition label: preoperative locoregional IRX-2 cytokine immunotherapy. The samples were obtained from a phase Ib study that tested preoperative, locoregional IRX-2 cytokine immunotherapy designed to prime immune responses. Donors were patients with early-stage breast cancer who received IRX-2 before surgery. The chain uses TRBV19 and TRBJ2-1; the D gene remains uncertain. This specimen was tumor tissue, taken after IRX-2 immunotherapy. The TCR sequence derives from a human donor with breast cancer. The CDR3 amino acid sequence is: CASSPLQGKSYNEQFF. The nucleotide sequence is TGTGCCAGTAGTCCCCTACAAGGAAAGTCCTACAATGAGCAGTTCTTC.